This entry describes one TCR beta chain. Antigen specificity is unknown. In germline, CDR1 is SGHRS, CDR2 YFSETQ. This CDR3 has 13 residues. With 0 bases removed from V and 4 bases from J, the gap between germline ends came to 6 bases. Reverse transcription of about 0.45 to 1 ug RNA was performed with random hexamers. A multiplex approach, immunoSEQ multiplex PCR, amplified TCR beta CDR3 across 54 Vbeta and 13 Jbeta. Each CDR3 protein gets one entry after TCRdb re-called the immunoSEQ multiplex PCR reads with MiXCR. The profile shows about 150,000 distinct CDR3 sequences, around 95% of them singletons. The data originate from a study of CD8 T cells in Susac syndrome. Points from the study as a whole: It was acknowledged by the study that relatively few individuals were included in its TCR sequencing and HLA analysis.

Sequencing was carried out using CD4+ T cells from PBMCs. The rearrangement joins TRBV5-1 to TRBJ2-3; D is undetermined. This TCR was recovered from a human donor with Susac syndrome. DNA for the CDR3: TGCGCCAGCAGCTTGGGTGCGGCAGATACGCAGTATTTT. Translated: CASSLGAADTQYF.